A single sample gave rise to the 32 T cell receptor beta chains below, sequenced in a study of T cells in Graves' hyperthyroidism and ophthalmopathy. TCR beta CDR3 regions were amplified from RNA. HTBI primers were employed in a first-round RT-PCR of the TCR CDR3. In TCRdb, the multiplex PCR reads were re-called with MiXCR into one record per CDR3 protein. This table holds around 290,000 distinct CDR3 sequences, 12% to 15% found once. Sequencing input: blood. These receptors were obtained from a middle-aged woman with Graves' hyperthyroidism.

This clonotype has ten or more counts. The chain has TRBV30 and TRBJ1-2; D is ambiguous. This CDR3 is 11 amino acids long. Germline V gives CDR1 GTSNPN, CDR2 SVGIG (reference sequence). V lost 2 bases to trimming and J lost 7 bases, with 8 bases between them. CDR3 sequence (DNA): TGTGCCTGGAGTAGAGCTGTTGGCTACACCTTC. This encodes CAWSRAVGYTF.

This clonotype has at least ten counts. This sequence joins TRBV7-9 and TRBJ2-5; D gene ambiguous. Trimming shortened V by 5 bases and J by 4 bases, and 17 bases separated the two germline ends. Per germline, CDR1 SEHNR and CDR2 FQNEAQ (reference sequence). The CDR3 extends over 15 amino acids. In DNA form, the CDR3 reads TGTGCCAGCAGCCCTAGTATCGGCCTAAGAGAGACCCAGTACTTC. It is translated as CASSPSIGLRETQYF.

In this sample, this clonotype turned up a few times. The chain couples TRBV6-1 to TRBJ2-2; TRBD2 aligns across 7 bases. CDR3 size: 15 residues. CDR1 and CDR2 (germline): MNHNS, SASEGT. V lost 4 bases and J lost 6; bases outside the gene matches: 8. CDR3 sequence (DNA): TGTGCCAGCAGTGGACCCGTCGGGGGGTCCGGGGAGCTGTTTTTT. It specifies CASSGPVGGSGELFF.

This clonotype was counted ten times or more. The gene calls are TRBV28 and TRBJ2-1; 10 nucleotides line up with TRBD2. The ends lost 6 bases at V and 3 bases at J; junction bases unmatched: 26. The CDR3 loop spans 22 amino acids. Germline V gene lookup returns CDR1 MDHEN and CDR2 SYDVKM. CDR3 DNA sequence: TGTGCCAGCAGCCCCCGGAGCCTTCGAAAGGCAAGCGGGAGGGCCGGCTACAATGAGCAGTTCTTC. Amino acids: CASSPRSLRKASGRAGYNEQFF. The entire variable domain, with the rest obtained from reference TRBV28 and TRBJ2-1, is as follows: DVKVTQSSRYLVKRTGEKVFLECVQDMDHENMFWYRQDPGLGLRLIYFSYDVKMKEKGDIPEGYSVSREKKERFSLILESASTNQTSMYLCASSPRSLRKASGRAGYNEQFFGPGTRLTVL.

CDR3 sequence reads: CSVVVPRLAVYEQYF. CDR3 sequence (DNA): TGCAGCGTTGTTGTACCTCGACTAGCGGTCTACGAGCAGTACTTC. This chain links TRBV29-1 with TRBJ2-7; 9 bases line up with TRBD2. CDR1 is SQVTM, CDR2 ANQGSEA, per germline. V lost 4 bases, J lost 3 bases, and 10 bases stayed unmatched. This CDR3 spans 15 amino acids.

This clonotype was found a few times. One junction end disagrees with the germline gene, perhaps due to a read error. The chain employs TRBV18 and TRBJ1-4; D unclear. Per germline, CDR1 KGHSH and CDR2 LQKENI. The CDR3 is 12 residues long. CDR3 amino acids: CASSPGGEQLFF. The CDR3 nucleotides are TGTGCCAGCTCACCCGGAGGTGAACAACTGTTTTTT.

This clonotype came up many times. V and J are TRBV15 and TRBJ1-5; the D gene is possibly TRBD1 (5 bases). Per the germline V gene, CDR1 is LNHNV and CDR2 is YYDKDF (reference sequence). The ends were cut back, 0 bases at V and 6 bases at J, with 12 bases in the middle. The length of the CDR3 is 15 residues. The chain's CDR3 is CATSRDGSGPQPQHF. The CDR3 DNA is TGTGCCACCAGCAGAGATGGGTCAGGGCCTCAGCCCCAGCATTTT.

This clonotype has more than one count but fewer than ten. The chain couples TRBV11-1 to TRBJ2-1; 9 nucleotides agree with TRBD2. J lost 8 bases, V lost 2 bases, and 7 bases had no gene match. CDR1 is SGHAT, CDR2 FQDESV, per germline (reference sequence). The CDR3 has 15 residues. The CDR3 DNA is TGTGCCAGCAGCTTAAATAGCGGGAGTCAGGATGAGCAGTTCTTC. Its translation: CASSLNSGSQDEQFF.

This clonotype was observed at least ten times. The chain joins TRBV2 to TRBJ1-2, with TRBD1 matching over 9 bases. The J segment lost 1 base and the V segment lost 6 bases, leaving 9 bases of the junction unmatched. The CDR3 extends over 16 amino acids. The germline gives CDR1 SNHLY, CDR2 FYNNEI. The CDR3 protein is CASRPLGTGINYGYTF. CDR3 coding DNA: TGTGCCAGCAGACCCTTGGGGACAGGGATTAACTATGGCTACACCTTC.

On this clonotype: It may be a read error: a sequence one base away is much more abundant. The gene calls are TRBV5-1 and TRBJ2-3; D may be TRBD2 (6 bases). The CDR3 runs to 14 residues. Germline V gene sequence: CDR1 SGHRS, CDR2 YFSETQ. Deletions cut 2 bases from V and 6 bases from J, with 13 bases between. For the CDR3, the DNA is TGCGCCAGCAGCTTTACGGGACTTGGGGATACGCAGTATTTT. This sequence encodes CASSFTGLGDTQYF.

This clonotype was counted only a few times. This chain joins TRBV19 and TRBJ1-2; 9 bases fit TRBD1. The CDR3 runs 12 residues. Germline loops: CDR1 LNHDA, CDR2 SQIVND (reference sequence). Losses at the gene ends were 7 bases for V and 8 bases for J; bases not matched to a gene: 5. This CDR3 is CASTGTGNGYTF. CDR3 in DNA: TGTGCCAGTACCGGGACAGGGAACGGCTACACCTTC.

This clonotype was observed many times. The chain links TRBV27 to TRBJ2-3; 9 bases agree with TRBD1. The CDR3 loop spans 15 amino acids. The germline V gene encodes CDR1 MNHEY and CDR2 SMNVEV (reference sequence). With V trimmed by 5 bases and J by 6 bases, 9 bases remained unmatched. CDR3 region: CASSPPGQGIDTQYF. The CDR3 DNA is TGTGCCAGCAGTCCACCGGGACAGGGCATTGATACGCAGTATTTT.

Regarding this clonotype: A clone one base away is much larger, so this may be a read error. The chain uses TRBV28 and TRBJ2-7, with 8 nucleotides matching TRBD1. V was clipped by 4 bases and J by 6 bases; unmatched bases: 5. CDR1 and CDR2 from the germline V gene are MDHEN and SYDVKM. The CDR3 has 13 amino acids. CDR3 bases: TGTGCCAGCAGTTCCGGGACAGGCTCCGAGCAGTACTTC. Residues: CASSSGTGSEQYF.

In its sample, this clonotype was seen a few times. The chain joins TRBV12-5 to TRBJ1-1, with 8 positions matching TRBD1. Germline V gives CDR1 LGHNT, CDR2 FRNRAP. Trimming took 5 bases from V and 2 from J; bases not matched to a gene: 4. This CDR3 has 14 amino acids. The DNA for the CDR3 is TGTGCTAGTGGTCCTGGACAGGGTAACACTGAAGCTTTCTTT. Its translation is CASGPGQGNTEAFF.

This clonotype was seen more than once but under ten times. This chain joins TRBV15 and TRBJ2-7, with D hard to call. V was clipped by 0 bases and J by 4 bases, with 10 bases between them. The CDR3 is made up of 14 amino acids. Germline CDR1 is LNHNV and CDR2 is YYDKDF (reference sequence). The CDR3 here is CATSRDTQNYEQYF. CDR3 nucleotides: TGTGCCACCAGCAGAGATACCCAGAATTACGAGCAGTACTTC.

This clonotype was seen only a few times. This chain links TRBV6-4 with TRBJ1-1; D call uncertain. Germline-derived CDR1 and CDR2 are MRHNA and SNTAGT. V dropped 4 bases and J dropped 8 bases, with 14 bases sitting between them. CDR3 length: 13 residues. The DNA for the CDR3 is TGTGCCAGCAGTGTTGCAGCGGGTACCGAAGCTTTCTTT. Amino acid sequence: CASSVAAGTEAFF.

In DNA, the CDR3 is TGCAGTGCCACGACAGGGGCTGATCAGCCCCAGCATTTT. It translates to CSATTGADQPQHF. The genes are TRBV20-1 and TRBJ1-5; TRBD1 aligns across 8 bases. With V trimmed by 6 bases and J by 5 bases, 6 bases remained unmatched. The CDR3 extends over 13 amino acids. Germline V lookup: CDR1 DFQATT, CDR2 SNEGSKA (reference sequence).

This clonotype appeared many times. The chain carries TRBV18 and TRBJ2-3, with D uncertain. The germline V gene has CDR1 KGHSH and CDR2 LQKENI. V was cut by 2 bases and J by 0 bases, with 6 bases left in between. This CDR3 contains 14 residues. In nucleotides, the CDR3 is TGTGCCAGCTCACCAAGCGACAGCACAGATACGCAGTATTTT. Translation: CASSPSDSTDTQYF.

The rearrangement uses TRBV6-1 and TRBJ1-5, with 7 bases aligning to TRBD1. The V gene's germline CDR1 is MNHNS and CDR2 SASEGT. V dropped 6 bases and J dropped 5; count of bases not matched to a gene: 10. This CDR3 comprises 15 residues. This CDR3 reads CASSRTGVGDQPQHF. DNA for the CDR3: TGTGCCAGCAGCCGAACAGGGGTGGGAGATCAGCCCCAGCATTTT.

This clonotype was seen more than once but under ten times. The chain carries TRBV7-9 and TRBJ2-1; 8 nucleotides match TRBD2. V was clipped by 1 base and J by 15 bases; unmatched bases: 11. Per germline, CDR1 SEHNR and CDR2 FQNEAQ (reference sequence). This CDR3 has 14 residues. The CDR3 sequence is CASSLESRSGAPFF. The CDR3 DNA is TGTGCCAGCAGCTTAGAGTCTCGTAGCGGGGCTCCGTTCTTC. Using reference TRBV7-9 and TRBJ2-1 for the parts outside the CDR3, the full variable domain is DTGVSQNPRHKITKRGQNVTFRCDPISEHNRLYWYRQTLGQGPEFLTYFQNEAQLEKSRLLSDRFSAERPKGSFSTLEIQRTEQGDSAMYLCASSLESRSGAPFFGPGTRLTVL.

This clonotype was recorded many times. This rearrangement joins TRBV29-1 to TRBJ1-3; unclear D gene. V dropped 4 bases and J dropped 4 bases, with 17 bases sitting between them. CDR1 and CDR2 from the germline V gene are SQVTM and ANQGSEA. The CDR3 contains 15 residues. Written as DNA, the CDR3 is TGCAGCGTTGCTGACACCACCCTTAGAGGAAACACCATATATTTT. The encoded protein is CSVADTTLRGNTIYF.

The chain carries TRBV20-1 and TRBJ2-2; a possible D gene is TRBD1 (5 bases). V lost 3 bases, J lost 6 bases, and 11 bases lay in between. This CDR3 region has 13 residues. From germline, CDR1 is DFQATT and CDR2 SNEGSKA (reference sequence). The CDR3 spells CSAREVGAGELFF. DNA of the CDR3: TGCAGTGCTAGGGAAGTAGGGGCCGGGGAGCTGTTTTTT.

This clonotype was seen at least ten times. V and J are TRBV6-1 and TRBJ2-7; 8 bases map to TRBD2. Germline trimming cut 6 bases from V and 2 bases from J; bases unmatched to any gene: 6. CDR1 and CDR2 (germline): MNHNS, SASEGT. CDR3 length: 14 amino acids. The CDR3 here is CASRGLVGAYEQYF. CDR3 bases: TGTGCCAGCAGGGGACTAGTAGGAGCCTACGAGCAGTACTTC.

This clonotype came up many times. The chain links TRBV6-1 to TRBJ1-6; 9 bases fit TRBD1. CDR1 is MNHNS and CDR2 is SASEGT in the germline V gene. Trimming at V came to 7 bases and at J to 6 bases, leaving 7 bases not matched to a gene. The CDR3 sequence is 15 residues long. In DNA, the CDR3 is TGTGCCAGCATATCCGGGACAGGGTTTAATTCACCCCTCCACTTT. Its translation: CASISGTGFNSPLHF.

Note on this clonotype: The junction differs from germline at one of its ends, possibly a read error. The chain carries TRBV7-2 and TRBJ1-2; D unresolved. The CDR3 loop spans 12 amino acids. Germline loops: CDR1 SGHTA, CDR2 FQGNSA. In DNA form, the CDR3 reads TGTGCCAGCAGCTTAGCTAGCGGCGGCTACGCCTTC. This encodes CASSLASGGYAF.

Ten or more counts support this clonotype. The chain is built from TRBV20-1 and TRBJ2-1, with TRBD2 identical over 10 bases. The CDR3 runs 15 residues. Trimming removed 1 base from V and 5 bases from J; junction bases left unmatched: 5. CDR1 is DFQATT, CDR2 SNEGSKA, per germline (reference sequence). The CDR3 region has the DNA TGCAGTGCTAGAGCGATAGCGGGAGGCCACAATGAGCAGTTCTTC. This translates into CSARAIAGGHNEQFF.

This chain connects TRBV4-1 to TRBJ2-3; no firm D call. Germline V gene sequence: CDR1 MGHRA, CDR2 YSYEKL. The CDR3 runs 15 residues. V lost 1 base and J 2 bases, leaving 10 bases between the germline ends. Here the CDR3 DNA reads TGCGCCAGCAGCCAAGTCGTACTCACCACAGATACGCAGTATTTT. Translating gives CASSQVVLTTDTQYF.

This clonotype was seen a few times. The chain has TRBV7-6 and TRBJ2-7; D is tentatively TRBD1 or TRBD2 (5 bases each). With 4 bases removed from V and 4 bases from J, the gap between germline ends came to 17 bases. Looked up from germline, CDR1 is SGHVS and CDR2 is FNYEAQ. CDR3 length equals 15 residues. In DNA form, the CDR3 reads TGTGCCAGCAGCTCGCACCCCGGGACCAGATACGAGCAGTACTTC. It encodes CASSSHPGTRYEQYF.

This chain joins TRBV5-5 and TRBJ1-2; 9 nucleotides align to TRBD1. Germline V gene sequence: CDR1 SGHKS, CDR2 YYEKEE (reference sequence). The CDR3 covers 16 residues. V was pared by 5 bases and J by 4 bases, with 12 bases of the junction left unmatched. DNA for the CDR3: TGTGCCAGCAGTCCCCCTCCCCGGACAGGGGTCTATGGCTACACCTTC. Its translation: CASSPPPRTGVYGYTF.

This clonotype was picked up many times. V gene TRBV20-1 combines with J gene TRBJ1-2; D might be TRBD1 (5 bases). The germline V gene encodes CDR1 DFQATT and CDR2 SNEGSKA (reference sequence). This CDR3 contains 14 residues. V dropped 0 bases and J dropped 0 bases, with 8 bases sitting between them. The CDR3 sequence is CSAREGGTNYGYTF. Here the CDR3 DNA reads TGCAGTGCTAGAGAGGGGGGGACTAACTATGGCTACACCTTC.

This clonotype was detected many times. The chain links TRBV30 to TRBJ1-5; perhaps TRBD1 as D (5 bases). The CDR3 extends over 15 amino acids. The germline V and J ends were trimmed by 5 bases and 2 bases, with 16 bases remaining between them. Per germline, CDR1 GTSNPN and CDR2 SVGIG (reference sequence). CDR3 DNA: TGTGCCTGGTCTGCCGTCCCGGGGGGCAATCAGCCCCAGCATTTT. Amino acid sequence: CAWSAVPGGNQPQHF.

This clonotype was counted at least ten times. The J gene is TRBJ1-5, the V gene TRBV28; D gene unclear. The CDR3 is 14 amino acids. Trimming shortened V by 5 bases and J by 1 base, and 9 bases separated the two germline ends. The V gene's germline CDR1 is MDHEN and CDR2 SYDVKM. CDR3 residues: CASSPRGSNQPQHF. The CDR3 DNA is TGTGCCAGCAGTCCCCGAGGGAGCAATCAGCCCCAGCATTTT.